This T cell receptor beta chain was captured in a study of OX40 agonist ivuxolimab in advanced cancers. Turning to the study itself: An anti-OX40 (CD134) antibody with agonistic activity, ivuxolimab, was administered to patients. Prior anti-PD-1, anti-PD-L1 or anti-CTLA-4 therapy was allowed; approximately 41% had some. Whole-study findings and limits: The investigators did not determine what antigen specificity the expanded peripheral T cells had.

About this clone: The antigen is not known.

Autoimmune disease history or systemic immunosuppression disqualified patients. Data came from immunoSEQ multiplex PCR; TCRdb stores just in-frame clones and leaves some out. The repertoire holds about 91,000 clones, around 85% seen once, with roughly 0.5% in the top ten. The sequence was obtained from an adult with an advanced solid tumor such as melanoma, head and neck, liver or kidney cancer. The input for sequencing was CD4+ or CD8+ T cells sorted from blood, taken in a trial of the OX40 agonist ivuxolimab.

The CDR3 DNA follows: TGTGCCAGCAGCTACCATACAGTGAACACTGAAGCTTTCTTT. It specifies CASSYHTVNTEAFF. The V and J genes are TRBV11-2 and TRBJ1-1, with D unclear. The CDR3 spans 14 residues. Trimming shortened V by 4 bases and J by 0 bases, and 9 bases separated the two germline ends. Germline CDR1 SGHAT, CDR2 FQNNGV.